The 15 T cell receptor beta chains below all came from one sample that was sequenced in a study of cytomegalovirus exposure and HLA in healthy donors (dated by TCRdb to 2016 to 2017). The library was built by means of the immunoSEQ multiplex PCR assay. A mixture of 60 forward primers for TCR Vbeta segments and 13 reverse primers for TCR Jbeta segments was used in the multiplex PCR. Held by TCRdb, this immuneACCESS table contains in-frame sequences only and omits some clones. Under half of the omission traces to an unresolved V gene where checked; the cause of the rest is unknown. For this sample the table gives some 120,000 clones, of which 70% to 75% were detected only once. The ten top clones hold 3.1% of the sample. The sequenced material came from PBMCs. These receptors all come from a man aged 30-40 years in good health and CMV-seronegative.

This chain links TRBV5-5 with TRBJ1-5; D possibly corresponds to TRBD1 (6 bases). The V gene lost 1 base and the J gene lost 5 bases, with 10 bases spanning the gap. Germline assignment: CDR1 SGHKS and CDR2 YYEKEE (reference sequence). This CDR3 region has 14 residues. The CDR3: CASSLSQGYQPQHF. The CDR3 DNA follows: TGTGCCAGCAGCTTGTCCCAGGGGTATCAGCCCCAGCATTTT.

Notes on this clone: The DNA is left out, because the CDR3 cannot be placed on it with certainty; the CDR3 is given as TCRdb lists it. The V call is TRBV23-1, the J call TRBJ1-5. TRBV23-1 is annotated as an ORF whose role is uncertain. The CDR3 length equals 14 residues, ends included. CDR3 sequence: CANILEIRNQPQHF.

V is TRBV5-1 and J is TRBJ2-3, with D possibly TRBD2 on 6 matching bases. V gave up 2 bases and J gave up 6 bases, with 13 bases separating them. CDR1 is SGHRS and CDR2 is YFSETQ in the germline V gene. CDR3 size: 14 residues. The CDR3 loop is CASSFGGEDDTQYF. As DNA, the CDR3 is TGCGCCAGCAGCTTCGGAGGGGAGGACGATACGCAGTATTTT.

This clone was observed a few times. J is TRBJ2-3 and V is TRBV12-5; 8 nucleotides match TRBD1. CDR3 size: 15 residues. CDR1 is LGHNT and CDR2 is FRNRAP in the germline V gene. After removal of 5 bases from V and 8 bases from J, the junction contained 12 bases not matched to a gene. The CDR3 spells CASGPGTGPGLTQYF. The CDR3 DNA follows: TGTGCTAGTGGTCCCGGGACAGGTCCAGGACTTACGCAGTATTTT.

In DNA form, the CDR3 reads TGTGCCAGCAGCCCCGGGCGGGACAGCATCCAAGAGACCCAGTACTTC. Amino acids: CASSPGRDSIQETQYF. V gene TRBV11-2 combines with J gene TRBJ2-5; TRBD1 is a possible D gene (7 bases). CDR3 size: 16 residues. The V end was cut by 5 bases, the J end by 1 base, with 17 bases between. Germline CDR1 SGHAT, CDR2 FQNNGV.

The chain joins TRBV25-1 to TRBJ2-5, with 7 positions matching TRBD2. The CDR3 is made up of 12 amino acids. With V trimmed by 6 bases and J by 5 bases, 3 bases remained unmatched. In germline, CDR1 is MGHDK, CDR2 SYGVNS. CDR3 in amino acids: CASRLGGETQYF. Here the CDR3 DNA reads TGTGCCAGCAGATTGGGAGGGGAGACCCAGTACTTC.

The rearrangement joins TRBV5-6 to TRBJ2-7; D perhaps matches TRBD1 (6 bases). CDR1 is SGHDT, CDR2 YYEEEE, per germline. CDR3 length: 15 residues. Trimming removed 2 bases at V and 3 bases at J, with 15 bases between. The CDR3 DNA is TGTGCCAGCAGCTTTGATAGACAGGAGCTCTACGAGCAGTACTTC. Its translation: CASSFDRQELYEQYF.

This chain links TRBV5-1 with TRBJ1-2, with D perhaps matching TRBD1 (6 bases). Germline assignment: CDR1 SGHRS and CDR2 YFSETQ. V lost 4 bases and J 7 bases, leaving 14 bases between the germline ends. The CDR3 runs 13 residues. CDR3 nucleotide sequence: TGCGCCAGCAGCGGGGGGGGCATGGCTGGCTACACCTTC. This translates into CASSGGGMAGYTF.

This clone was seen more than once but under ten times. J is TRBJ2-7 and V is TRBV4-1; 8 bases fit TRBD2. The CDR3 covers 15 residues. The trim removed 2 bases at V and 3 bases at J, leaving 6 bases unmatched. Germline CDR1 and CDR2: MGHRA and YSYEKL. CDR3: CASSQSGTSGYEQYF. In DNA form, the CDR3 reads TGCGCCAGCAGCCAATCAGGAACTAGCGGCTACGAGCAGTACTTC.

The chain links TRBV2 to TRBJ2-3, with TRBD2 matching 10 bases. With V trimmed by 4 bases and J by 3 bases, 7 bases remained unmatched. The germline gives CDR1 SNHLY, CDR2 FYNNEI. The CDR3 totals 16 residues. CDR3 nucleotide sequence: TGTGCCAGCAGTGCCCCTAGCGGGGGCAAAACAGATACGCAGTATTTT. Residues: CASSAPSGGKTDTQYF.

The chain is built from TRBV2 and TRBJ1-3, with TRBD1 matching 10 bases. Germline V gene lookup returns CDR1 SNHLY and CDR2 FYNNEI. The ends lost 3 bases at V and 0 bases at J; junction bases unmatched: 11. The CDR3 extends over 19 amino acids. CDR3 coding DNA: TGTGCCAGCAGTGAGTGGTGGACAGGGGGGGGACGCTCTGGAAACACCATATATTTT. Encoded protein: CASSEWWTGGGRSGNTIYF.

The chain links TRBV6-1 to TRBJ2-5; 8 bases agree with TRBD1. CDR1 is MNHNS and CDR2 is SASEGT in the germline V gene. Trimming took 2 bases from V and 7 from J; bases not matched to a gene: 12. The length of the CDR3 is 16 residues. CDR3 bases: TGTGCCAGCAGTGAACTCTCAGGACAGGGCCTATTGACCCAGTACTTC. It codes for CASSELSGQGLLTQYF.

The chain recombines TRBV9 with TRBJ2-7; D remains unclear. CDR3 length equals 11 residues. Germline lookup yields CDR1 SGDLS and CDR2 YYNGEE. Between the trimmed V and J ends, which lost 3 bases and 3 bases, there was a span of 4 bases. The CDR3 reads CASSAGYEQYF. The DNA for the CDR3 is TGTGCCAGCAGCGCCGGCTACGAGCAGTACTTC.

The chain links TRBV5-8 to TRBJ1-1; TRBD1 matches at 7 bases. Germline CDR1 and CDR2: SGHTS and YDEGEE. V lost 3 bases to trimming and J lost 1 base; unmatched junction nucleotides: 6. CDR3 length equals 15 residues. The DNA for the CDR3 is TGTGCCAGCAGCTCAATTCAGGGGGGGAACACTGAAGCTTTCTTT. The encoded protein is CASSSIQGGNTEAFF.

CDR3 sequence: CASSFPQTVANYGYTF. The DNA of the CDR3 is TGTGCCAGCAGCTTCCCTCAGACTGTAGCTAACTATGGCTACACCTTC. The V and J genes are TRBV7-9 and TRBJ1-2; no firm D call. Germline V gene lookup returns CDR1 SEHNR and CDR2 FQNEAQ (reference sequence). V was cut by 3 bases and J by 0 bases, with 14 bases left in between. The CDR3 runs to 16 residues.